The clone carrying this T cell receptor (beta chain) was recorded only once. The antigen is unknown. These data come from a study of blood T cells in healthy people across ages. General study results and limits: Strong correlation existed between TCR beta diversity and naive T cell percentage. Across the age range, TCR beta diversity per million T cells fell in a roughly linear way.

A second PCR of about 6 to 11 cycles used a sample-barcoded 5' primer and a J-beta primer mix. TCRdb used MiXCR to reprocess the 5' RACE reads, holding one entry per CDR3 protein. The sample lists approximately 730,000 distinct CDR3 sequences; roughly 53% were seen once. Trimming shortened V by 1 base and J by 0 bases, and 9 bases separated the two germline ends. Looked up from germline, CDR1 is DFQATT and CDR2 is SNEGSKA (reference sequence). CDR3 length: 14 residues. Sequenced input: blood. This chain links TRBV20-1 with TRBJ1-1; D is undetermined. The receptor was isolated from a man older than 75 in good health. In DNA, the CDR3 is TGCAGTGCTAGAGGACCTGCGGTGAACACTGAAGCTTTCTTT. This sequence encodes CSARGPAVNTEAFF.